The entry that follows covers one TCR beta chain sequence. This sample was taken from a study of blood T cell repertoires in COVID-19. Study overall: Italy, Spain and the United States were the sources of the convalescent and acute COVID-19 samples.

This CDR3 contains 14 residues. Trimming cost V 8 bases and J 6 bases; bases outside gene matches: 6. Germline-derived CDR1 and CDR2 are LNHDA and SQIVND (reference sequence). Libraries were prepared by immunoSEQ multiplex PCR; TCRdb keeps only in-frame clonotypes and omits some of them. The sample lists under 120,000 clones, over 75% occurring once. This sequence was found in a man in his 70s with active or convalescent COVID-19. The V call is TRBV19, the J call TRBJ2-1; TRBD1 agrees at 11 bases. The specimen was peripheral blood. Here the CDR3 reads CASSGQGAANEQFF. CDR3 DNA sequence: TGTGCCAGTTCTGGACAGGGGGCGGCCAATGAGCAGTTCTTC.